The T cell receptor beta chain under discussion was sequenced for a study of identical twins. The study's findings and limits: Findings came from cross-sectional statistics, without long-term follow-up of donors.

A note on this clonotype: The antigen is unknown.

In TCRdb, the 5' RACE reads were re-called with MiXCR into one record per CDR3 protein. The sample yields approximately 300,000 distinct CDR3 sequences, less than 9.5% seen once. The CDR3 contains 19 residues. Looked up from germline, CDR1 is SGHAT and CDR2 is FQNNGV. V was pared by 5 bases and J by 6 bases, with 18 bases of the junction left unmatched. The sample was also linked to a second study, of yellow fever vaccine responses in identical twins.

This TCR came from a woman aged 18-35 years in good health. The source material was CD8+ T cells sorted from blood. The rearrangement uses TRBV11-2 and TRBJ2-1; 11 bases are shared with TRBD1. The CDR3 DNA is TGTGCCAGCAGCCTAGGACAGGGGGCGCTGAGGGGACTCCCCAATGAGCAGTTCTTC. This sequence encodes CASSLGQGALRGLPNEQFF.